The clone carrying this TCR beta chain was detected a few times. The antigen is not known. The entry originates in a study of beta chain features in type 1 diabetes. Study information: Researchers looked at over 100,000,000 sorted cells across all samples.

Study-wide results and limits: For patients, the naive, central memory and Treg TCRB repertoires appeared more alike than for healthy donors. TCRB CDR3s were moderately but significantly shorter in Type 1 diabetes patients in all four CD4+ subsets. cDNA-based reads could over-represent cells with high TCR expression.

The investigators reverse transcribed all of the isolated RNA, so they sequenced expressed TCRB transcripts. Sequencing was performed with immunoSEQ multiplex PCR; in TCRdb, only in-frame clones are kept and a portion is missing. The sample has some 640,000 clones; more than 13% are singletons. V was cut by 7 bases and J by 2 bases, with 17 bases left in between. The CDR3 consists of 15 residues. Germline lookup yields CDR1 SGHRS and CDR2 YFSETQ. The sample taken for sequencing was naive CD4+ T cells from blood. The chain combines TRBV5-1 with TRBJ2-3, with D perhaps matching TRBD1 or TRBD2 (6 bases each). The receptor's source is a young man with type 1 diabetes. CDR3 region: CASSFGGGFTDTQYF. CDR3 DNA sequence: TGCGCCAGCTCGTTCGGGGGCGGTTTCACAGATACGCAGTATTTT.